The rows below give T cell receptor beta chains drawn from one sample of a study of blood T cell repertoires in COVID-19. Only in-frame clones appear in the TCRdb table, and some are missing; sequencing was by immunoSEQ multiplex PCR. The repertoire holds some 190,000 clones, with 70% to 90% as singletons. Sequencing was performed on peripheral blood. The origin of the receptors is a woman over 75 with acute or convalescent COVID-19. CDR3s include the opening cysteine and the closing phenylalanine or tryptophan.

j_call cdr3_length v_call cdr3_aa
TRBJ2-7 18 TRBV7-2 CASSLLAATSGSPREQYF
TRBJ1-1 15 TRBV18 CASSRGGLVGTEAFF
TRBJ2-5 16 TRBV15 CATSRGITGLWETQYF
TRBJ1-6 15 TRBV20-1 CSASGQRSRNSPLHF
TRBJ1-1 12 TRBV6-2/TRBV6-3 CASSLDRAEAFF
TRBJ2-7 13 TRBV5-4 CASSLVLEDEQYF
TRBJ2-7 13 TRBV15 CATSRDRVNEQYF
TRBJ1-6 18 TRBV3-1/TRBV3-2 CASSQDRSGGFFNSPLHF
TRBJ1-1 14 TRBV5-1 CASSFDGGNTEAFF
TRBJ1-6 16 TRBV6-6 CASSSPGGTHNSPLHF
TRBJ1-1 14 TRBV10-3 CAISELVESTEAFF
TRBJ2-2 16 TRBV7-2 CASSLVANANTGELFF
TRBJ2-1 11 TRBV6-2/TRBV6-3 CASSFGTKQFF
TRBJ2-5 18 TRBV3-1/TRBV3-2 CASSQIAGRGSFRETQYF
TRBJ2-5 13 TRBV11-2 CASRPTSMETQYF
TRBJ1-6 16 TRBV18 CASSPRDRTYNSPLHF
TRBJ2-1 12 TRBV10-3 CAISEVGRQQFF
TRBJ2-6 18 TRBV28 CASSPPAGATSGANVLTF
TRBJ2-7 15 TRBV18 CASSPQNSLSYEQYF
TRBJ1-1 13 TRBV19 CASRRQGAGEAFF
TRBJ2-2 15 TRBV5-1 CASSLVRGQGGELFF
TRBJ1-4 13 TRBV5-4 CASSLSTGEKLFF
TRBJ2-7 18 TRBV21-1 CASSTEKRTGNISYEQYF
TRBJ2-1 12 TRBV11-3 CASSFWTSSGFF
TRBJ1-6 14 TRBV5-4 CASQAGGASSPLHF
TRBJ1-5 15 TRBV19 CASSWIGGIGQPQHF
TRBJ2-5 15 TRBV28 CASSPQGAPGETQYF
TRBJ2-1 14 TRBV7-2 CAGRIAGGNNEQFF